Presented here are 3 T cell receptor beta chains from one specimen sequenced in a study of blood T cell repertoires in COVID-19. Sequenced by immunoSEQ multiplex PCR; TCRdb stores in-frame clones only, minus some. Here the sample spans under 350,000 clones, 70% to 90% being singletons. Sequences were obtained from peripheral blood. Every receptor here comes from a woman aged 70-85 years with acute or convalescent COVID-19.

The chain links TRBV11-2 to TRBJ2-3, with TRBD2 identical over 11 bases. The CDR3 length is 18 residues. Germline lookup yields CDR1 SGHAT and CDR2 FQNNGV. Trimming cost V 3 bases and J 1 base; bases outside gene matches: 9. CDR3 sequence: CASSLSLAGGPGTDTQYF. CDR3 nucleotides: TGTGCCAGCAGCTTGTCGCTAGCGGGGGGCCCGGGCACAGATACGCAGTATTTT.

The chain combines TRBV7-2 with TRBJ1-5; 7 bases map to TRBD1. CDR3 size: 15 residues. Germline lookup yields CDR1 SGHTA and CDR2 FQGNSA. With V trimmed by 0 bases and J by 3 bases, 2 bases remained unmatched. The CDR3 region is CASSLATGVNQPQHF. DNA for the CDR3: TGTGCCAGCAGCTTAGCAACAGGGGTCAATCAGCCCCAGCATTTT.

The chain couples TRBV7-2 to TRBJ2-7; D may be TRBD2 (5 bases). Looked up from germline, CDR1 is SGHTA and CDR2 is FQGNSA. V lost 3 bases and J lost 6, with 9 bases in between. This CDR3 region has 12 residues. The CDR3 spells CASSFKGGEQYF. The CDR3 DNA sequence: TGTGCCAGCAGCTTCAAAGGAGGCGAGCAGTACTTC.